These T cell receptor beta chains were read from a single sample in a study of OX40 agonist ivuxolimab in advanced cancers. Profiled with immunoSEQ multiplex PCR; TCRdb holds only in-frame clones, not every one. This table has approximately 49,000 clones, 75% to 85% appearing once. The source was CD4+ or CD8+ T cells sorted from blood, collected in a trial of the OX40 agonist ivuxolimab. These receptors were obtained from an adult with an advanced solid tumor such as melanoma, head and neck, liver or kidney cancer. CDR3s include the opening cysteine and the closing phenylalanine or tryptophan. Fields, in order: clone size, V gene, CDR3 length, J gene, CDR3 protein. Size is omitted from some rows. Given values are once, few, many or a class for expanded clones.

abundance: .
v_gene: TRBV5-1
len: 14
j_gene: TRBJ2-7
CDR3aa: CASSLGSLSYEQYF

abundance: .
v_gene: TRBV5-1
len: 16
j_gene: TRBJ2-5
CDR3aa: CASSLGVESGQETQYF

abundance: few
v_gene: TRBV19
len: 14
j_gene: TRBJ1-1
CDR3aa: CASSIAVLNTEAFF

abundance: few
v_gene: TRBV5-4
len: 18
j_gene: TRBJ1-6
CDR3aa: CASSYSGTSLLHNSPLHF

abundance: .
v_gene: TRBV9
len: 15
j_gene: TRBJ2-3
CDR3aa: CASSVMTSAWDTQYF

abundance: .
v_gene: TRBV5-1
len: 16
j_gene: TRBJ2-1
CDR3aa: CASSLFTMPPYNEQFF

abundance: .
v_gene: TRBV19
len: 11
j_gene: TRBJ1-1
CDR3aa: CASSRAQRAFF

abundance: .
v_gene: TRBV10-3
len: 16
j_gene: TRBJ1-5
CDR3aa: CAITTFRGRIDQPQHF

abundance: .
v_gene: TRBV4-3
len: 19
j_gene: TRBJ2-7
CDR3aa: CASSQEGAGSGSSTYEQYF

abundance: .
v_gene: TRBV9
len: 11
j_gene: TRBJ1-3
CDR3aa: CATERGNTIYF

abundance: .
v_gene: TRBV7-9
len: 12
j_gene: TRBJ2-7
CDR3aa: CASSLTFDEQYF

abundance: .
v_gene: TRBV7-2
len: 14
j_gene: TRBJ2-5
CDR3aa: CASNGGGRQETQYF

abundance: .
v_gene: TRBV27
len: 17
j_gene: TRBJ2-6
CDR3aa: CASSFGTAFSGANVLTF

abundance: .
v_gene: TRBV4-3
len: 15
j_gene: TRBJ1-3
CDR3aa: CASSQTGDRVNTIYF

abundance: .
v_gene: TRBV18
len: 19
j_gene: TRBJ2-2
CDR3aa: CASSPPRGAPSKHTGELFF

abundance: .
v_gene: TRBV30
len: 15
j_gene: TRBJ1-3
CDR3aa: CAWSVGTGAGNTIYF

abundance: .
v_gene: TRBV11-1
len: 14
j_gene: TRBJ1-6
CDR3aa: CASSLDSSDSPLHF

abundance: once
v_gene: TRBV2
len: 14
j_gene: TRBJ2-5
CDR3aa: CASSEGGSKETQYF

abundance: .
v_gene: TRBV7-2
len: 12
j_gene: TRBJ1-2
CDR3aa: CASSWTSLGYTF

abundance: .
v_gene: TRBV7-9
len: 16
j_gene: TRBJ2-3
CDR3aa: CASSLDRTSIADTQYF

abundance: .
v_gene: TRBV11-3
len: 15
j_gene: TRBJ1-1
CDR3aa: CASSLGGGADTEAFF

abundance: .
v_gene: TRBV27
len: 13
j_gene: TRBJ2-1
CDR3aa: CASSWTIGNEQFF

abundance: few
v_gene: TRBV2
len: 11
j_gene: TRBJ1-1
CDR3aa: CATYRMDEAFF

abundance: .
v_gene: TRBV5-6
len: 14
j_gene: TRBJ1-5
CDR3aa: CASSLGFGNQPQHF

abundance: .
v_gene: TRBV27
len: 16
j_gene: TRBJ1-6
CDR3aa: CASSPRGREYNSPLHF

abundance: .
v_gene: TRBV28
len: 14
j_gene: TRBJ2-5
CDR3aa: CASSLASPRIPQYF

abundance: .
v_gene: TRBV7-2
len: 12
j_gene: TRBJ1-1
CDR3aa: CASSLSIREAFF

abundance: .
v_gene: TRBV18
len: 14
j_gene: TRBJ1-5
CDR3aa: CASSPVPNNQPQHF

abundance: few
v_gene: TRBV6-5
len: 14
j_gene: TRBJ1-5
CDR3aa: CASGDRIGNQPQHF